This T cell receptor beta chain was found in a study of identical twins. Germline CDR1 is ENHRY and CDR2 is SYGVKD. J gave up 8 bases and V 5 bases, and 10 bases lay outside the gene matches. The CDR3 length is 15 residues. Using its own MiXCR run on the 5' RACE reads, TCRdb lists one record per CDR3 protein. The sample lists more than 400,000 distinct CDR3 sequences, 13% to 15% occurring once. These data also featured in a second study, about yellow fever vaccine responses in identical twins.

Sequencing input: CD4+ T cells sorted from blood. This chain joins TRBV10-3 and TRBJ2-1; 9 positions match TRBD1. The TCR sequence derives from a woman between 18 and 30 years old in good health. CDR3 in amino acids: CAISLPGTGFHEQFF. The DNA of the CDR3 is TGTGCCATCAGTTTACCCGGGACAGGGTTCCATGAGCAGTTCTTC.